The next 9 T cell receptor beta chains were all read from a single sample in a study of blood T cell repertoires in COVID-19 (dated by TCRdb to the early 2020s). The receptor library was made with the immunoSEQ multiplex PCR assay. As stored in TCRdb, this immuneACCESS dataset retains in-frame rearrangements with V and J assigned. A fraction of the clones does not appear; measured against another copy, unresolved V genes explain less than half of the discrepancy, and the remainder lacks a known reason. The sample profile shows some 180,000 clones; around 85% of them were found once. Approximately 8% of the sample belongs to the ten largest clones. The material sequenced was peripheral blood. The receptors here all came from a woman of 80 years or more with COVID-19, enrolled during active disease.

This chain links TRBV11-2 with TRBJ1-4, with a tentative D call TRBD1 (5 bases). From germline, CDR1 is SGHAT and CDR2 FQNNGV. CDR3 size: 14 residues. V lost 5 bases and J lost 7, with 14 bases in between. The CDR3 loop reads CASSTGGGGEKLFF. CDR3 in DNA: TGTGCCAGCAGCACCGGGGGAGGAGGTGAAAAACTGTTTTTT.

The rearrangement joins TRBV7-9 to TRBJ2-3; 12 bases are a match to TRBD2. This CDR3 spans 15 amino acids. The junction had 10 bases not matched to a gene; V was cut back by 11 bases and J by 4 bases. CDR1 and CDR2 (germline): SEHNR, FQNEAQ (reference sequence). CDR3 sequence reads: CAVKNPSGGADTQYF. For the CDR3, the DNA is TGTGCCGTCAAAAACCCTAGCGGGGGGGCAGATACGCAGTATTTT. Drawing the rest from reference TRBV7-9 and TRBJ2-3, the complete variable domain is DTGVSQNPRHKITKRGQNVTFRCDPISEHNRLYWYRQTLGQGPEFLTYFQNEAQLEKSRLLSDRFSAERPKGSFSTLEIQRTEQGDSAMYLCAVKNPSGGADTQYFGPGTRLTVL.

The chain combines TRBV11-2 with TRBJ2-5, with D maybe TRBD2 (7 bases). The germline V gene has CDR1 SGHAT and CDR2 FQNNGV. Trimming took 5 bases from V and 5 from J, leaving 15 bases between them. This CDR3 is 14 amino acids long. CDR3 loop: CASSRGAGAETQYF. The DNA for the CDR3 is TGTGCCAGCAGCCGGGGGGCCGGGGCGGAGACCCAGTACTTC. Looking up the rest from reference TRBV11-2 and TRBJ2-5 gives the full variable domain: EAGVAQSPRYKIIEKRQSVAFWCNPISGHATLYWYQQILGQGPKLLIQFQNNGVVDDSQLPKDRFSAERLKGVDSTLKIQPAKLEDSAVYLCASSRGAGAETQYFGPGTRLLVL.

The chain's CDR3 is CASSLGLAGGTGELFF. CDR3 sequence (DNA): TGTGCCAGCAGCCTCGGACTAGCGGGGGGAACCGGGGAGCTGTTTTTT. The chain joins TRBV7-6 to TRBJ2-2; TRBD2 matches at 14 bases. The CDR3 is 16 amino acids. V lost 5 bases, J lost 5 bases, and 4 bases stayed unmatched. Germline assignment: CDR1 SGHVS and CDR2 FNYEAQ.

The chain carries TRBV20-1 and TRBJ1-2, with 12 bases identical to TRBD1. V gave up 3 bases and J gave up 4 bases; unmatched junction bases: 15. Per germline, CDR1 DFQATT and CDR2 SNEGSKA (reference sequence). The CDR3 extends over 18 amino acids. The CDR3 DNA follows: TGCAGTGCTAGTTCCTTTGGCCGGGGACAGGGGGCTGGCTATGGCTACACCTTC. As protein: CSASSFGRGQGAGYGYTF.

On this clone: The germline gene is not matched at one end of the junction; a read error may be the cause. The chain couples TRBV3-1 (or the pseudogene TRBV3-2) to TRBJ2-1; 13 bases agree with TRBD2. CDR1 is LGHDT and CDR2 is YNNKEL in the germline V gene (reference sequence). This CDR3 comprises 14 residues. The CDR3 reads CASSLGLAGDQLLF. Here the CDR3 DNA reads TGTGCCAGCAGCCTCGGACTAGCGGGGGACCAGTTACTCTTC.

The chain employs TRBV29-1 and TRBJ1-4, with D possibly matching TRBD1 (5 bases). Trimming stripped 7 bases from V and 0 bases from J, with 12 bases between. Germline V gives CDR1 SQVTM, CDR2 ANQGSEA. CDR3 length: 14 residues. The CDR3 region is CSAWAGATNEKLFF. CDR3 nucleotides: TGCAGCGCTTGGGCGGGGGCAACTAATGAAAAACTGTTTTTT.

For the CDR3, the DNA is TGTGCCAGCAGCCCTTCAACAGGGTGGACTGAAGCTTTCTTT. It is translated as CASSPSTGWTEAFF. This chain uses TRBV3-1 (or the pseudogene TRBV3-2) with TRBJ1-1; D possibly corresponds to TRBD1 (6 bases). V was cut by 4 bases and J by 5 bases, with 14 bases left in between. This CDR3 is built from 14 residues. Germline V lookup: CDR1 LGHDT, CDR2 YNNKEL (reference sequence).

This chain connects TRBV7-3 to TRBJ2-2, with D maybe TRBD2 (6 bases). Germline V gene sequence: CDR1 SGHTA, CDR2 FQGTGA. The CDR3 runs to 15 residues. Between the trimmed V and J ends, which lost 1 base and 10 bases, there was a span of 16 bases. CDR3 nucleotides: TGTGCCAGCAGCTTAATGGGCGGCGGGGCGGCGGAGCTGTTTTTT. Translating it yields CASSLMGGGAAELFF.